The 29 T cell receptor beta chains below were found in one sample sequenced in a study of OX40 agonist ivuxolimab in advanced cancers. Only in-frame clones appear in the TCRdb table, and some are missing; sequencing was by immunoSEQ multiplex PCR. The sample includes about 82,000 clones, 80% to 90% of them seen just once. Sample: CD4+ or CD8+ T cells sorted from blood, taken in a trial of the OX40 agonist ivuxolimab. The origin of the receptors is an adult with an advanced solid tumor such as melanoma, head and neck, liver or kidney cancer.

The V gene is TRBV2, the J gene TRBJ2-5; 14 bases match TRBD2. CDR3 size: 21 residues. The V gene end was trimmed by 5 bases and the J gene end by 7 bases; junction bases not matched to a gene: 24. CDR1 SNHLY and CDR2 FYNNEI come from the germline V gene. The CDR3: CASSPFSGTSGSRLGILTQYF. The CDR3 DNA sequence: TGTGCCAGCAGTCCATTCTCCGGGACTAGCGGGAGCCGATTGGGGATACTGACCCAGTACTTC. The full variable domain, its missing parts supplied by reference TRBV2 and TRBJ2-5, is EPEVTQTPSHQVTQMGQEVILRCVPISNHLYFYWYRQILGQKVEFLVSFYNNEISEKSEIFDDQFSVERPDGSNFTLKIRSTKLEDSAMYFCASSPFSGTSGSRLGILTQYFGPGTRLLVL.

This rearrangement joins TRBV15 to TRBJ1-1, with 8 bases lining up with TRBD1. V gave up 2 bases and J gave up 7 bases; unmatched junction bases: 3. The germline V gene has CDR1 LNHNV and CDR2 YYDKDF (reference sequence). CDR3 length: 13 amino acids. The CDR3 DNA sequence: TGTGCCACCAGCAGATTAGGACAGGGTGAAGCTTTCTTT. Translated: CATSRLGQGEAFF.

The genes are TRBV7-2 and TRBJ2-7; 7 positions match TRBD1. Germline V gene sequence: CDR1 SGHTA, CDR2 FQGNSA. With 4 bases clipped from V and 7 bases from J, the junction kept 13 bases outside the gene matches. This CDR3 has 15 amino acids. CDR3 amino acids: CASSSMTGTLGEQYF. The DNA of the CDR3 is TGTGCCAGCAGCTCAATGACAGGGACCCTTGGAGAGCAGTACTTC.

The chain uses TRBV9 and TRBJ2-1; 11 positions agree with TRBD2. Germline lookup yields CDR1 SGDLS and CDR2 YYNGEE. The CDR3 has 17 amino acids. Unmatched junction bases numbered 9, after V lost 4 bases and J lost 3 bases. The CDR3 region is CASSPGTSGADYNEQFF. As DNA, the CDR3 is TGTGCCAGCAGCCCAGGGACTAGCGGAGCGGACTACAATGAGCAGTTCTTC.

The CDR3 sequence: CASSRPQGLTYNEQFF. The CDR3 DNA reads as TGTGCCAGCTCGCGCCCACAGGGTTTAACCTACAATGAGCAGTTCTTC. V and J are TRBV18 and TRBJ2-1; tentatively, D is TRBD1 (6 bases). CDR3 length: 16 residues. The germline gives CDR1 KGHSH, CDR2 LQKENI. V lost 6 bases and J lost 2, with 17 bases in between.

The V and J genes are TRBV19 and TRBJ1-2; D ambiguous. CDR1 and CDR2 from the germline V gene are LNHDA and SQIVND (reference sequence). The length of the CDR3 is 12 residues. Trimming removed 6 bases from V and 2 bases from J, with 7 bases in between. In DNA, the CDR3 is TGTGCCAGTAGCCCCCGGAACTATGGCTACACCTTC. As protein: CASSPRNYGYTF. The variable domain in full, completed from reference TRBV19 and TRBJ1-2, reads DGGITQSPKYLFRKEGQNVTLSCEQNLNHDAMYWYRQDPGQGLRLIYYSQIVNDFQKGDIAEGYSVSREKKESFPLTVTSAQKNPTAFYLCASSPRNYGYTFGSGTRLTVV.

The V gene is TRBV9, the J gene TRBJ1-1; D remains unclear. V was pared by 0 bases and J by 1 base, with 7 bases between. From germline, CDR1 is SGDLS and CDR2 YYNGEE. The CDR3 extends over 14 amino acids. The CDR3 DNA reads TGTGCCAGCAGCGTAGGGGGATCGAACACTGAAGCTTTCTTT. Its protein is CASSVGGSNTEAFF.

This CDR3 is CASSTTEVGTEAFF. Here the CDR3 DNA reads TGTGCCAGCTCAACAACTGAGGTGGGCACTGAAGCTTTCTTT. The chain uses TRBV18 and TRBJ1-1; D not resolved. The germline gives CDR1 KGHSH, CDR2 LQKENI. The V end was cut by 5 bases, the J end by 4 bases, with 14 bases between. The CDR3 length is 14 residues.

The V and J genes are TRBV12-5 and TRBJ2-1; D gene ambiguous. The CDR3 loop spans 13 amino acids. Germline loops: CDR1 LGHNT, CDR2 FRNRAP. V dropped 2 bases and J dropped 10 bases, with 12 bases sitting between them. The CDR3 sequence is CASGLTPESEQFF. DNA for the CDR3: TGTGCTAGTGGTTTGACCCCTGAAAGCGAGCAGTTCTTC.

This rearrangement joins TRBV29-1 to TRBJ1-2, with 11 bases that match TRBD1. Trimming cost V 4 bases and J 5 bases; bases outside gene matches: 12. The CDR3 loop spans 16 amino acids. CDR1 is SQVTM and CDR2 is ANQGSEA in the germline V gene. CDR3 protein: CSVGAYTGTGGYGYTF. The CDR3 nucleotides read TGCAGCGTTGGAGCCTATACCGGGACAGGGGGTTATGGCTACACCTTC.

The chain links TRBV6-1 to TRBJ1-3; D is perhaps TRBD1 (6 bases). CDR1 is MNHNS, CDR2 SASEGT, per germline. The V end lost 1 base, the J end lost 2 bases, and 6 bases lay between the germline ends. This CDR3 is 14 amino acids long. The CDR3 DNA is TGTGCCAGCAGTGAAGGGGGGCCTGGAAACACCATATATTTT. This translates into CASSEGGPGNTIYF.

This chain connects TRBV19 to TRBJ2-7; tentative D call: TRBD2 (6 bases). Germline V gene data show CDR1 as LNHDA and CDR2 as SQIVND (reference sequence). V lost 7 bases to trimming and J lost 3 bases, with 25 bases between them. CDR3 length equals 17 residues. CDR3 sequence reads: CASMLGDSISPDYEQYF. DNA of the CDR3: TGTGCCAGTATGCTGGGGGACTCCATCTCCCCGGACTACGAGCAGTACTTC.

The V call is TRBV30, the J call TRBJ1-5; no firm D call. CDR1 is GTSNPN, CDR2 SVGIG, per germline (reference sequence). This CDR3 region has 14 residues. CDR3 bases: TGTGCTTACCAGGTGGCGGATTTGAATCAGCCCCAGCATTTT. It encodes CAYQVADLNQPQHF.

The CDR3, as DNA: TGCGCCAGCAGCTTGGCCTCTAGCGGGAGCATGATCAATGAGCAGTTCTTC. Amino acids: CASSLASSGSMINEQFF. This chain uses TRBV5-1 with TRBJ2-1; 10 nucleotides align to TRBD2. This CDR3 has 17 amino acids. CDR1 is SGHRS, CDR2 YFSETQ, per germline. V shed 0 bases, J shed 6 bases, and the junction held 9 bases outside the gene matches.

The V call is TRBV6-1, the J call TRBJ1-1, with D possibly being TRBD1 (5 bases). Germline CDR1 reads MNHNS; CDR2 reads SASEGT. V was shortened by 1 base and J by 6 bases, with 15 bases between the two germline ends. This CDR3 region has 15 residues. CDR3 DNA: TGTGCCAGCAGTGAAGTGATCCGCAGGGCCTCTGAAGCTTTCTTT. It yields the protein CASSEVIRRASEAFF.

The chain employs TRBV2 and TRBJ2-1, with D uncertain. Deletions cut 6 bases from V and 7 bases from J, with 22 bases between. CDR1 and CDR2 (germline): SNHLY, FYNNEI. The CDR3 is made up of 16 amino acids. The CDR3 spells CASSPRGAPMSNEQFF. As DNA, the CDR3 is TGTGCCAGCAGCCCCCGAGGAGCGCCTATGAGTAATGAGCAGTTCTTC.

This clone showed up just once. J is TRBJ1-1 and V is TRBV6-6, with D maybe TRBD1 (5 bases). V lost 3 bases, J lost 5 bases, and 16 bases lay in between. The germline gives CDR1 MNHNY, CDR2 SVGAGI (reference sequence). CDR3 length: 15 amino acids. DNA of the CDR3: TGTGCCAGCAGTTATGGGGGATCGAGAGAGACTGAAGCTTTCTTT. This codes for CASSYGGSRETEAFF.

The chain uses TRBV6-6 and TRBJ2-2; no clear D gene. The CDR3 is 15 residues long. V lost 2 bases and J lost 0, with 7 bases in between. Germline CDR1 and CDR2: MNHNY and SVGAGI (reference sequence). The DNA for the CDR3 is TGTGCCAGCAGTTACGGCAGTGCGAACACCGGGGAGCTGTTTTTT. Protein: CASSYGSANTGELFF.

The rearrangement links TRBV11-3 to TRBJ2-2; D gene uncertain. This CDR3 spans 15 amino acids. The V gene's germline CDR1 is SGHNT and CDR2 YENEEA. V was pared by 0 bases and J by 0 bases, with 5 bases between. CDR3: CASSLDGTNTGELFF. CDR3 coding DNA: TGTGCCAGCAGCTTAGACGGTACGAACACCGGGGAGCTGTTTTTT.

This clone was recorded only once. The chain recombines TRBV18 with TRBJ2-5, with 10 bases fitting TRBD2. The CDR3 is 16 amino acids. Unmatched junction bases numbered 3, after V lost 1 base and J lost 1 base. Germline-derived CDR1 and CDR2 are KGHSH and LQKENI. The CDR3 loop is CASSPRSGRVQETQYF. The CDR3 DNA is TGTGCCAGCTCACCACGGAGCGGGAGGGTCCAAGAGACCCAGTACTTC. Full variable domain (missing parts from reference TRBV18 and TRBJ2-5): NAGVMQNPRHLVRRRGQEARLRCSPMKGHSHVYWYRQLPEEGLKFMVYLQKENIIDESGMPKERFSAEFPKEGPSILRIQQVVRGDSAAYFCASSPRSGRVQETQYFGPGTRLLVL.

The chain carries TRBV11-3 and TRBJ2-5, with D possibly being TRBD2 (5 bases). This CDR3 comprises 16 residues. V was clipped by 0 bases and J by 3 bases, with 14 bases between them. Looked up from germline, CDR1 is SGHNT and CDR2 is YENEEA. The CDR3 coding sequence is TGTGCCAGCAGCTTAGATTCGGGGTTGGCGGAAGAGACCCAGTACTTC. Translating gives CASSLDSGLAEETQYF.

The genes are TRBV19 and TRBJ1-5; D may be TRBD1 (6 bases). The CDR3 sequence is 15 residues long. CDR1 and CDR2 (germline): LNHDA, SQIVND (reference sequence). The ends were cut back, 5 bases at V and 3 bases at J, with 14 bases in the middle. In nucleotides, the CDR3 is TGTGCCAGTAGTTCCCTTCGACAGGACAATCAGCCCCAGCATTTT. Translated: CASSSLRQDNQPQHF.

The chain is built from TRBV13 and TRBJ1-2, with TRBD1 identical over 8 bases. Per the germline V gene, CDR1 is PRHDT and CDR2 is FYEKMQ (reference sequence). Losses at the gene ends were 0 bases for V and 0 bases for J; bases not matched to a gene: 9. The CDR3 totals 18 residues. CDR3 sequence (DNA): TGTGCCAGCAGCTTAGGTGGTGGGACAGGATATCCTAACTATGGCTACACCTTC. It is translated as CASSLGGGTGYPNYGYTF.

CDR3 bases: TGTGCCAGCAGCCCTACTGGGACAGCCATACAAGAGACCCAGTACTTC. This gives the protein CASSPTGTAIQETQYF. The chain recombines TRBV7-3 with TRBJ2-5; TRBD1 agrees at 7 bases. Germline assignment: CDR1 SGHTA and CDR2 FQGTGA. V was pared by 5 bases and J by 2 bases, with 11 bases of the junction left unmatched. The CDR3 spans 16 residues.

Regarding this clone: Its ends do not fully match the called genes, so a read error is possible. This rearrangement joins TRBV2 to TRBJ2-7; 13 bases match TRBD2. The CDR3 loop spans 15 amino acids. CDR1 is SNHLY and CDR2 is FYNNEI in the germline V gene. The CDR3 spells CASSQGTSGNYEQYF. The DNA for the CDR3 is TGCGCCAGCAGCCAAGGGACTAGCGGGAACTACGAGCAGTACTTC.

J is TRBJ2-5 and V is TRBV5-4, with 11 positions matching TRBD2. The end of the DNA aligns better with TRBJ2-7, so the J call may be wrong. There are 15 residues in the CDR3. Germline CDR1 is SGHNT and CDR2 is YYREEE (reference sequence). The CDR3 DNA reads TGTGCCAGCAGCATTGGGGGACTAGCGGCCTACGAGCAGTACTTC. Translation: CASSIGGLAAYEQYF.

The J gene is TRBJ2-3, the V gene TRBV6-6; possibly TRBD2 for D (5 bases). The CDR3 is made up of 12 amino acids. Trimming shortened V by 5 bases and J by 4 bases, and 7 bases separated the two germline ends. Germline V gives CDR1 MNHNY, CDR2 SVGAGI (reference sequence). The CDR3 coding sequence is TGTGCCAGCAGTGCTAGCCCAGATACGCAGTATTTT. Its protein is CASSASPDTQYF.

The chain carries TRBV5-1 and TRBJ1-2; D gene ambiguous. Per germline, CDR1 SGHRS and CDR2 YFSETQ. V lost 0 bases and J lost 8, with 17 bases in between. This CDR3 is 15 amino acids long. The CDR3 loop reads CASSLAGPGERGYTF. The CDR3 DNA follows: TGCGCCAGCAGCTTGGCCGGGCCAGGAGAAAGAGGCTACACCTTC. Looking up the rest from reference TRBV5-1 and TRBJ1-2 gives the full variable domain: KAGVTQTPRYLIKTRGQQVTLSCSPISGHRSVSWYQQTPGQGLQFLFEYFSETQRNKGNFPGRFSGRQFSNSRSEMNVSTLELGDSALYLCASSLAGPGERGYTFGSGTRLTVV.

The chain combines TRBV7-9 with TRBJ2-1; no clear D gene. CDR1 SEHNR and CDR2 FQNEAQ come from the germline V gene (reference sequence). This CDR3 has 15 residues. V was pared by 3 bases and J by 0 bases, with 9 bases between. The DNA of the CDR3 is TGTGCCAGCAGCTTTGGCCCCCACTCCTACAATGAGCAGTTCTTC. Protein sequence: CASSFGPHSYNEQFF. The full variable domain, in which reference TRBV7-9 and TRBJ2-1 provide the parts outside the CDR3, is DTGVSQNPRHKITKRGQNVTFRCDPISEHNRLYWYRQTLGQGPEFLTYFQNEAQLEKSRLLSDRFSAERPKGSFSTLEIQRTEQGDSAMYLCASSFGPHSYNEQFFGPGTRLTVL.